The clone carrying this T cell receptor (beta chain) is a singleton in its sample. CDR1 and CDR2 (germline): DFQATT, SNEGSKA (reference sequence). V lost 3 bases to trimming and J lost 1 base, with 15 bases between them. This CDR3 is built from 15 residues. Unique molecular identifiers featured in how the TCRbeta library was prepared. TCRdb fed the PCR reads into MiXCR, producing one record per CDR3 protein. The profile shows about 690,000 distinct CDR3 sequences, 16% of them singletons. This entry belongs to a study of T-cell reconstitution after alpha-beta-depleted transplantation in children. The sample here was PBMCs from the stem cell graft donor, taken from the stem cell graft. This receptor was taken from a human donor who donated a stem cell graft to a child with acute myeloid leukemia. The chain uses TRBV20-1 and TRBJ1-1; D gene uncertain. In DNA, the CDR3 is TGCAGTGCTAGTCTTTGGGGTAAAACGAACACTGAAGCTTTCTTT. This encodes CSASLWGKTNTEAFF.